The source of this TCR beta chain is a study of T-cell reconstitution after alpha-beta-depleted transplantation in children. Whole-study results and caveats: T cells produced anew were the main source of T-cell counts and diversity one year after transplant. In patients about two months after transplant, alpha-beta T cells reportedly arose from several hundred expanded graft clones.

The CDR3 sequence is 15 residues long. Trimming left V 4 bases short and J 3 bases short, with 14 bases between. The germline V gene encodes CDR1 SGHRS and CDR2 YFSETQ. This clonotype was counted many times. Its target is not known. Unique molecular identifiers featured in how the TCRbeta library was prepared. MiXCR, applied by TCRdb to the PCR reads, yields one record per CDR3 protein. This sample yields about 580,000 distinct CDR3 sequences, of which approximately 22% are seen a single time; around 14% belongs to the top ten. The V and J genes are TRBV5-1 and TRBJ1-5; D possibly corresponds to TRBD1 (5 bases). Sample: PBMCs, mostly from graft donor cells, taken 360 days after TCRalphabeta/CD19-depleted stem cell transplant. This receptor was taken from a boy under two years old who had a stem cell transplant for acute myeloid leukemia, so the T cells may come from the graft donor. CDR3 protein: CASSISGGNNQPQHF. DNA of the CDR3: TGCGCCAGCAGCATTTCTGGGGGGAACAATCAGCCCCAGCATTTT.